This T cell receptor beta chain derives from a study of shared clonotypes between healthy human individuals. Findings of the study overall: Clonotypes which were not shared had lower generation probabilities than clonotypes that all four donors shared.

The germline gives CDR1 MDHEN, CDR2 SYDVKM. The CDR3 runs to 15 residues. V dropped 4 bases and J dropped 7; count of bases not matched to a gene: 7. The data were produced by immunoSEQ multiplex PCR, yet TCRdb's version contains in-frame clones alone and is incomplete. The table has millions of clones, approximately 95% seen once. As to this clone: Its specificity is not known.

J is TRBJ2-2 and V is TRBV28, with 9 bases fitting TRBD2. This TCR was sampled from a man aged 18-30 years in good health. Some clones in this sample may be carry-over from other donors' samples. Sequencing was performed on naive CD4+ T cells from PBMCs. The subset is: CD45RA+ positively selected. The CDR3 DNA reads as TGTGCCAGCAGTTGGTTAGCGGGAGCGTTCGGGGAGCTGTTTTTT. Residues: CASSWLAGAFGELFF.